The rows below give T cell receptor beta chains drawn from one sample of a study of PD-1 blockade in classical Hodgkin lymphoma. TCRdb's copy holds only in-frame clones and misses some; the assay was immunoSEQ multiplex PCR. The top ten hold 15% to 20% of the sample, which has around 99,000 clones, about four fifths seen once. This specimen consisted of peripheral blood mononuclear cells (PBMCs), obtained before the second cycle of nivolumab. These receptors were collected from a human donor with classical Hodgkin lymphoma. Each CDR3 is given with its conserved first and last residue. The D gene is left open where the match is weak. Some rows mark clone size as missing; the rest say once, few, many or name a class of expanded clone.

TRBD1,.,TRBJ1-2,TRBV16,CASSQSTGFSYGYTF,TGTGCCAGCAGCCAATCGACAGGGTTTTCTTATGGCTACACCTTC
.,.,TRBJ1-1,TRBV19,CASSRGRRDVNTEAFF,TGTGCCAGTAGTAGGGGGCGTCGGGACGTGAACACTGAAGCTTTCTTT
.,once,TRBJ2-1,TRBV7-9,CASSREASHEQFF,TGTGCCAGCAGCCGCGAGGCCTCCCATGAGCAGTTCTTC
.,.,TRBJ2-2,TRBV5-4,CASSDPGTGTTGELFF,TGTGCCAGCAGCGACCCCGGGACTGGGACCACCGGGGAGCTGTTTTTT
.,.,TRBJ2-7,TRBV2,CASRPTGGRSYEQYF,TGTGCCAGCAGGCCCACCGGAGGGCGGTCCTACGAGCAGTACTTC
.,.,TRBJ2-7,TRBV21-1,CASSRRASGNEQYF,TGTGCCAGCAGCAGGAGAGCTAGCGGTAACGAGCAGTACTTC
TRBD2,once,TRBJ2-7,TRBV7-6,CASSFSGWKSGKSYEQYF,TGTGCCAGCAGCTTTTCGGGTTGGAAGAGCGGGAAATCCTACGAGCAGTACTTC
.,.,TRBJ1-1,TRBV5-1,CASSLDLGDHKAFF,TGCGCCAGCAGCTTGGATTTAGGGGATCATAAAGCTTTCTTT
.,.,TRBJ2-7,TRBV5-6,CASSLGSGLSGVGQYF,TGTGCCAGCAGCTTGGGGAGCGGCCTGTCGGGGGTGGGGCAGTACTTC
.,.,TRBJ2-1,TRBV4-1,CASSQVVTNYNEQFF,TGCGCCAGCAGCCAAGTCGTGACTAACTACAATGAGCAGTTCTTC
.,.,TRBJ2-5,TRBV2,CASSELLRETQYF,TGTGCCAGCAGTGAATTGTTAAGGGAGACCCAGTACTTC
TRBD2,.,TRBJ2-7,TRBV5-4,CASSLTGTSIEQYF,TGTGCCAGCAGCTTAACCGGGACTAGCATCGAGCAGTACTTC
.,few,TRBJ2-5,TRBV7-2,CASSYLQWREGGETQYF,TGTGCCAGCAGCTACCTCCAATGGCGGGAAGGGGGGGAGACCCAGTACTTC
.,.,TRBJ1-1,TRBV19,CASSAIPGAPTEAFF,TGTGCCAGTAGTGCGATTCCGGGGGCTCCCACTGAAGCTTTCTTT
TRBD2,.,TRBJ2-2,TRBV7-9,CASRDLAGVAGELFF,TGTGCCAGCAGGGATCTAGCGGGAGTCGCCGGGGAGCTGTTTTTT
.,.,TRBJ2-2,TRBV4-3,CASSQGGFTPGELFF,TGCGCCAGCAGCCAAGGGGGGTTCACCCCCGGGGAGCTGTTTTTT
.,once,TRBJ1-1,TRBV19,CASSIGPGDTEAFF,TGTGCCAGTAGTATAGGTCCTGGGGACACTGAAGCTTTCTTT
TRBD2,.,TRBJ2-1,TRBV28,CASSLTSGDYNEQFF,TGTGCCAGCAGTCTGACTAGCGGAGACTACAATGAGCAGTTCTTC
.,.,TRBJ2-7,TRBV9,CASSAGYEQYF,TGTGCCAGCAGCGCCGGCTACGAGCAGTACTTC
.,.,TRBJ2-5,TRBV12-5,CASGWGGETQYF,TGTGCTAGTGGTTGGGGCGGAGAGACCCAGTACTTC
.,.,TRBJ2-3,TRBV7-2,CASRGAVSTDTQYF,TGTGCCAGCAGAGGGGCGGTGAGCACGGATACGCAGTATTTT
.,.,TRBJ1-2,TRBV7-2,CASSANPWGNYGYTF,TGTGCCAGCAGCGCGAACCCCTGGGGGAACTATGGCTACACCTTC
.,.,TRBJ2-7,TRBV11-2,CASSLDAVFSYEQYF,TGTGCCAGCAGCTTAGATGCGGTGTTCTCCTACGAGCAGTACTTC
.,.,TRBJ2-7,TRBV5-4,CASSLGRQGDYEQYF,TGTGCCAGCAGCTTGGGCCGGCAGGGTGACTACGAGCAGTACTTC
TRBD1,few,TRBJ1-4,TRBV4-1,CASSQEPFGTVWNEKLFF,TGCGCCAGCAGCCAAGAACCGTTCGGGACAGTCTGGAATGAAAAACTGTTTTTT
.,.,TRBJ2-6,TRBV18,CASSPRPETGANVLTF,TGTGCCAGCTCACCTCGACCAGAGACCGGGGCCAACGTCCTGACTTTC
.,.,TRBJ2-1,TRBV11-2,CASSPGFEQFF,TGTGCCAGCAGCCCAGGTTTCGAGCAGTTCTTC
TRBD2,.,TRBJ2-3,TRBV30,CAWSNPGGTDTQYF,TGTGCCTGGAGTAACCCGGGGGGAACAGATACGCAGTATTTT
.,.,TRBJ2-1,TRBV11-2,CASSFRDFNEQFF,TGTGCCAGCAGCTTTCGAGACTTCAATGAGCAGTTCTTC
TRBD2,.,TRBJ2-5,TRBV6-1,CASSDRAGGQETQYF,TGTGCCAGCAGTGATAGAGCGGGGGGGCAAGAGACCCAGTACTTC
.,.,TRBJ2-2,TRBV10-3,CAISESGLNTGELFF,TGTGCCATCAGTGAGTCGGGACTGAACACCGGGGAGCTGTTTTTT
TRBD1,few,TRBJ1-5,TRBV28,CASSLPGTGASQPQHF,TGTGCCAGCAGTTTACCAGGGACAGGGGCCAGTCAGCCCCAGCATTTT
.,.,TRBJ1-5,TRBV28,CASSPPLGATSNQPQHF,TGTGCCAGCAGTCCGCCTCTTGGGGCAACGAGCAATCAGCCCCAGCATTTT
.,.,TRBJ2-3,TRBV9,CASSLLGEGTDTQYF,TGTGCCAGCAGCCTCCTGGGGGAGGGCACAGATACGCAGTATTTT
TRBD1,.,TRBJ1-6,TRBV30,CASSGQAYNSPLHF,TGTGCCTCCTCGGGACAGGCTTATAATTCACCCCTCCACTTT
TRBD2,.,TRBJ2-1,TRBV5-1,CASSRKTSGSYNEQFF,TGCGCCAGCAGCAGGAAAACTAGCGGGAGTTACAATGAGCAGTTCTTC
.,.,TRBJ1-1,TRBV7-2,CASSSGAGYTEAFF,TGTGCCAGCAGCTCAGGGGCGGGGTACACTGAAGCTTTCTTT
.,few,TRBJ1-2,TRBV19,CASSTLGASGYTF,TGTGCCAGTAGTACTCTGGGGGCGAGTGGCTACACCTTC
.,.,TRBJ1-2,TRBV27,CASSLNGANYGYTF,TGTGCCAGCAGCCTCAATGGGGCTAACTATGGCTACACCTTC
.,.,TRBJ2-7,TRBV19,CASSPGNSYEQYF,TGTGCCAGTAGTCCAGGGAACTCCTACGAGCAGTACTTC
.,few,TRBJ1-5,TRBV6-6,CASSTWGAQHF,TGTGCCAGCAGTACCTGGGGCGCCCAGCATTTT
.,.,TRBJ2-1,TRBV6-1,CASSGGFPSYNEQFF,TGTGCCAGCAGTGGCGGGTTCCCCTCCTACAATGAGCAGTTCTTC
.,.,TRBJ2-3,TRBV11-3,CASSFRRGDTQYF,TGTGCCAGCAGCTTTCGGCGCGGGGATACGCAGTATTTT
TRBD1,.,TRBJ2-1,TRBV7-8,CASSVSTGGTYNEQFF,TGTGCCAGCAGCGTATCGACAGGGGGAACATACAATGAGCAGTTCTTC
.,.,TRBJ2-5,TRBV11-2,CASSLNLETQYF,TGTGCCAGCAGCTTGAACCTAGAGACCCAGTACTTC
.,.,TRBJ1-4,TRBV7-6,CASKSNGGMNEKLFF,TGTGCCAGCAAGTCGAATGGGGGGATGAATGAAAAACTGTTTTTT
.,.,TRBJ2-1,TRBV4-3,CASSQELRMGRRAEQFF,TGCGCCAGCAGCCAAGAGTTGAGGATGGGCAGGCGGGCTGAGCAGTTCTTC
TRBD1,.,TRBJ1-2,TRBV19,CASSSDPWTGPGLNYGYTF,TGTGCCAGTAGTAGCGACCCCTGGACAGGCCCGGGACTTAACTATGGCTACACCTTC